These 7 T cell receptor beta chains were all obtained from the same sample, sequenced in a study of T cells in Graves' hyperthyroidism and ophthalmopathy. Researchers took RNA transcripts and amplified the TCR beta CDR3 regions from them. The study used the HTBI primer set for a first-round RT-PCR of the TCR CDR3. TCRdb itself ran the multiplex PCR reads through MiXCR, one entry per CDR3 protein. The data contain almost 600,000 distinct CDR3 sequences, over 11% of them singletons. The sample taken for sequencing was blood. These TCRs come from a woman in her 30s with Graves' hyperthyroidism that later progressed to Graves' ophthalmopathy.

This clonotype was counted between two and nine times. One end of the junction fails to match germline, which may point to a read error. The chain links TRBV7-7 to TRBJ1-2, with D hard to call. Germline values: CDR1 SSHAT, CDR2 FNYEAQ (reference sequence). This CDR3 spans 16 amino acids. As DNA, the CDR3 is TGTGCTAGCAGCTCTCCTTTCGGCGGTCATAACTATGGCTACACCTTC. It is translated as CASSSPFGGHNYGYTF.

The chain links TRBV7-6 to TRBJ2-1; 13 bases match TRBD2. The germline CDR1 and CDR2 sequences are SGHVS and FNYEAQ. CDR3 length: 13 residues. V was clipped by 9 bases and J by 14 bases; unmatched bases: 10. This chain's CDR3 is CASEDRTSGRKFF. The CDR3, as DNA: TGTGCCAGTGAAGATCGGACTAGCGGGAGAAAGTTCTTC.

This rearrangement joins TRBV4-3 to TRBJ1-1; TRBD1 matches 7 bases. The CDR3 spans 15 residues. V gave up 0 bases and J gave up 8 bases; unmatched junction bases: 9. The V gene's germline CDR1 is LGHNA and CDR2 YSLEER. As DNA, the CDR3 is TGCGCCAGCAGCCAAGATCTGGGAGAGGGGGCGGAAGCTTTCTTT. Encoded protein: CASSQDLGEGAEAFF.

This clonotype was seen many times. The chain is built from TRBV30 and TRBJ1-2; possible D gene TRBD1, 6 bases. Germline-derived CDR1 and CDR2 are GTSNPN and SVGIG (reference sequence). V gave up 8 bases and J gave up 6 bases, with 16 bases separating them. This CDR3 region has 12 residues. The CDR3 DNA reads as TGTGCCGCCCCTAGGGGGGTGGATGGCTACACCTTC. This sequence encodes CAAPRGVDGYTF.

The table lists this clonotype with many counts. This rearrangement joins TRBV9 to TRBJ2-2; D is ambiguous. The germline V gene has CDR1 SGDLS and CDR2 YYNGEE. With 0 bases removed from V and 0 bases from J, the gap between germline ends came to 6 bases. This CDR3 has 15 residues. The CDR3, as DNA: TGTGCCAGCAGCGTAGTATCATCGAACACCGGGGAGCTGTTTTTT. As protein: CASSVVSSNTGELFF.

At least ten counts were recorded for this clonotype. The V call is TRBV10-3, the J call TRBJ2-5; 13 nucleotides align to TRBD2. V was clipped by 4 bases and J by 4 bases; unmatched bases: 9. Germline V CDR1 and CDR2: ENHRY, SYGVKD. The CDR3 length is 17 residues. The CDR3 region has the DNA TGTGCCATCAGTGGATCCGGGACTAGCGGGAAAGGAGAGACCCAGTACTTC. As protein: CAISGSGTSGKGETQYF.

The chain carries TRBV9 and TRBJ1-2, with no clear D. Germline V CDR1 and CDR2: SGDLS, YYNGEE. The CDR3 is made up of 12 amino acids. The V end lost 4 bases, the J end lost 4 bases, and 8 bases lay between the germline ends. In DNA form, the CDR3 reads TGTGCCAGCAGCCCCATGGGCTATGGCTACACCTTC. Translating it yields CASSPMGYGYTF.